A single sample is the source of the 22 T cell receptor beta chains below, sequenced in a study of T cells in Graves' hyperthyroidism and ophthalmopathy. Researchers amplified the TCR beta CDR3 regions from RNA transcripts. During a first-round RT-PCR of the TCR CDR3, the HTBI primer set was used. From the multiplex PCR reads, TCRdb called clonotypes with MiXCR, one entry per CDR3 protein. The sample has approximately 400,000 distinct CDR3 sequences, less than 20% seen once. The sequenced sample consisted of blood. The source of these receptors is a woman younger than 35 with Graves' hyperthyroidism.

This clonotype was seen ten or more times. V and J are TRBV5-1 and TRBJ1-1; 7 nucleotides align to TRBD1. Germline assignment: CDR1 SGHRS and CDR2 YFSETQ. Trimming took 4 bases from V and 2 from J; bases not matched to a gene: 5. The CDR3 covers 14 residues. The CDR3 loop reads CASSQGQVNTEAFF. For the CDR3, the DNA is TGCGCCAGCAGCCAAGGACAGGTAAACACTGAAGCTTTCTTT.

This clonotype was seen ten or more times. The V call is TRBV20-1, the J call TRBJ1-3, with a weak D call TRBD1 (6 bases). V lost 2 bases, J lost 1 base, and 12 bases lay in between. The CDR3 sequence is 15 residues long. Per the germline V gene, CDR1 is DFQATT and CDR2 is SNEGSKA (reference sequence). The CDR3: CSARPAGASGNTIYF. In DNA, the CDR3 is TGCAGTGCTAGACCAGCAGGGGCGTCTGGAAACACCATATATTTT.

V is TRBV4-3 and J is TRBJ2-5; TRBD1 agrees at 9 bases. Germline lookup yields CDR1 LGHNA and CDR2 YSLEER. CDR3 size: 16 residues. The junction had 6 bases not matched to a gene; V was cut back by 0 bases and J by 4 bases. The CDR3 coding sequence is TGCGCCAGCAGCCAAGAGACAGGGGGGAACGGAGAGACCCAGTACTTC. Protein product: CASSQETGGNGETQYF.

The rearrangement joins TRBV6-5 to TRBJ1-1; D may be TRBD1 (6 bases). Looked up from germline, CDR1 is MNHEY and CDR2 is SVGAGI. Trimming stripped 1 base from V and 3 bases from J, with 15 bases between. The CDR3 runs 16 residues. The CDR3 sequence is CASSYLFQGRDTEAFF. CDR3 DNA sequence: TGTGCCAGCAGTTACTTGTTTCAGGGGAGGGACACTGAAGCTTTCTTT.

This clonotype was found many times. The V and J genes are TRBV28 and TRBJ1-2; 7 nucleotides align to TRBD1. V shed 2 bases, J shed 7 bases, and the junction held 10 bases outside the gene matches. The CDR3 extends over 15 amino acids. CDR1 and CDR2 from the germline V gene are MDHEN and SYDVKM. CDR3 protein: CASSLIRGLGPGYTF. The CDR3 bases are TGTGCCAGCAGTTTAATCAGGGGGTTGGGTCCTGGCTACACCTTC.

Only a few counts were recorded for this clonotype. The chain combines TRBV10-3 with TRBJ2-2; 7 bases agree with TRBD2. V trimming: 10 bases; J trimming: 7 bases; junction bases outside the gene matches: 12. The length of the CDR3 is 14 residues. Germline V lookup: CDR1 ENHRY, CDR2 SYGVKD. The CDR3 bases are TGTGCCACGCACCGGGACTACAACTACGGGGAGCTGTTTTTT. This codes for CATHRDYNYGELFF.

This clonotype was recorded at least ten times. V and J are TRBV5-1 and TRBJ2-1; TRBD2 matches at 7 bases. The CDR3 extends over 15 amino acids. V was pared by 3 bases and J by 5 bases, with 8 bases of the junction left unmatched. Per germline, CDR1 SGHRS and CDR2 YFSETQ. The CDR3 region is CASSSGTIGDNEQFF. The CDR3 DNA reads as TGCGCCAGCAGCTCCGGGACTATTGGTGACAATGAGCAGTTCTTC.

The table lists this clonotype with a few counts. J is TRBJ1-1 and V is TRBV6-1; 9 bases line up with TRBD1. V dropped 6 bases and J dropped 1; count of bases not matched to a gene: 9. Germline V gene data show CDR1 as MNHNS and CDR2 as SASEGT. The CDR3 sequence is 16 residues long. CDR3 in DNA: TGTGCCAGCAGCGTAGGGACAGGGTATGCGAACACTGAAGCTTTCTTT. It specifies CASSVGTGYANTEAFF.

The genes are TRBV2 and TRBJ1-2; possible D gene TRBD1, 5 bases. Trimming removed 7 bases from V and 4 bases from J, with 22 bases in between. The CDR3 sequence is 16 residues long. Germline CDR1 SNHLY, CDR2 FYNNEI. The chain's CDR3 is CASTNLRRQTGYGYTF. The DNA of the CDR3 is TGTGCCAGCACCAACCTTCGTAGACAGACGGGCTATGGCTACACCTTC.

The CDR3 loop reads CASSANGGLQPQHF. CDR3 in DNA: TGTGCCAGCAGCGCAAACGGGGGGCTGCAGCCCCAGCATTTT. This chain joins TRBV19 and TRBJ1-5; perhaps TRBD1 as D (6 bases). Trimming cost V 9 bases and J 7 bases, with 19 bases left between them. The CDR3 has 14 residues. CDR1 and CDR2 (germline): LNHDA, SQIVND (reference sequence).

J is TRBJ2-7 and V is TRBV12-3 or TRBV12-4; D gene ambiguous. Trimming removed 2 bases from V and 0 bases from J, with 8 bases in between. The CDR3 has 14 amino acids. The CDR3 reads CASSLWTSSYEQYF. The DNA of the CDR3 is TGTGCCAGCAGTTTATGGACGAGCTCCTACGAGCAGTACTTC.

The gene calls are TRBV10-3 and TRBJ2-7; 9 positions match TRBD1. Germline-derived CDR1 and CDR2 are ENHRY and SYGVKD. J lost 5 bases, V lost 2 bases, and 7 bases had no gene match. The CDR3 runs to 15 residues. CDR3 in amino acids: CAISETDRGRDEQYF. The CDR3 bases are TGTGCCATCAGTGAGACGGACAGGGGTAGGGACGAGCAGTACTTC.

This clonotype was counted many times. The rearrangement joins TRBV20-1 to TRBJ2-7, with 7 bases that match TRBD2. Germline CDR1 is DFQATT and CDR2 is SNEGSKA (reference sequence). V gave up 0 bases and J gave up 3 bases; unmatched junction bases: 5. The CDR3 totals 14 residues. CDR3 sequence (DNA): TGCAGTGCTAGAGACGGCGGGGGTCACTACGAGCAGTACTTC. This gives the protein CSARDGGGHYEQYF.

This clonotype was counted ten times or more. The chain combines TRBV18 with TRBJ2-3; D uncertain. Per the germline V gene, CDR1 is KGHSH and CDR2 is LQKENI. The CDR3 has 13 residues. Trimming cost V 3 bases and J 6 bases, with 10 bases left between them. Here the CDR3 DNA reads TGTGCCAGCTCACCGTCTATGCAGGATACGCAGTATTTT. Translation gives CASSPSMQDTQYF.

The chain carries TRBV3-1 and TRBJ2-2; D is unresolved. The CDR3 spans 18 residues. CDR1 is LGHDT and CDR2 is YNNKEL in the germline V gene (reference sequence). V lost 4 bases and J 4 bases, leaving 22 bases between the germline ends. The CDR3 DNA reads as TGTGCCAGCAGCCCCCCCCTAATGGTAGCTAGTTCCACCGGGGAGCTGTTTTTT. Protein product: CASSPPLMVASSTGELFF. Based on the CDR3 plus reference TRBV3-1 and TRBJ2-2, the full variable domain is DTAVSQTPKYLVTQMGNDKSIKCEQNLGHDTMYWYKQDSKKFLKIMFSYNNKELIINETVPNRFSPKSPDKAHLNLHINSLELGDSAVYFCASSPPLMVASSTGELFFGEGSRLTVL.

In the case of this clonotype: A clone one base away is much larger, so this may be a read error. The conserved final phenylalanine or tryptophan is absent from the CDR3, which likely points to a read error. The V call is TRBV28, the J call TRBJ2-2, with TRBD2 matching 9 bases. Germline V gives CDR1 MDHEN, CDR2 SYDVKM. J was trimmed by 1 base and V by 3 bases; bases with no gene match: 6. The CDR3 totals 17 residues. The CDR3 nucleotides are TGTGCCAGCAGTTTTTCGGTAGCGGGAGAGAACACCGGGGAGCTGTTTTCT. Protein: CASSFSVAGENTGELFS.

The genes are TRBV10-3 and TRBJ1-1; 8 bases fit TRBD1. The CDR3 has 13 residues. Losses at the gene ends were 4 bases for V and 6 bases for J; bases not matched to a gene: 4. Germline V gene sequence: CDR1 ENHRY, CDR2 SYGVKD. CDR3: CAISGTGRPEAFF. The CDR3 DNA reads TGTGCCATCAGTGGGACAGGGAGGCCTGAAGCTTTCTTT.

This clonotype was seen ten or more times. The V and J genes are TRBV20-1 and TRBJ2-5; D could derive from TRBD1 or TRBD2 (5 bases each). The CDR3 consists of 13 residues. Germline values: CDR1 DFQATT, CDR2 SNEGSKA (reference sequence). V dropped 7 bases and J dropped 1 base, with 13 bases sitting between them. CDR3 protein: CSGWDETQETQYF. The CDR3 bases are TGCAGTGGTTGGGACGAGACCCAAGAGACCCAGTACTTC.

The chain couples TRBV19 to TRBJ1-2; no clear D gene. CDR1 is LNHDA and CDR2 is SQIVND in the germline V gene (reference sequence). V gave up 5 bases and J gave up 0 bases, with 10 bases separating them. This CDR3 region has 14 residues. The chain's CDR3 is CASSGVPANYGYTF. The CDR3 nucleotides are TGTGCCAGTAGTGGGGTCCCCGCTAACTATGGCTACACCTTC.

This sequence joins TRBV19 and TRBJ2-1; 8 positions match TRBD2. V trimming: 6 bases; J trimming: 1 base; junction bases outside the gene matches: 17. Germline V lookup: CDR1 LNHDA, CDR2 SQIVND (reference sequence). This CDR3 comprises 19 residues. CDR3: CASSPKTRLAYVSYNEQFF. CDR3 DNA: TGTGCCAGTAGCCCAAAAACCCGACTAGCGTATGTTTCCTACAATGAGCAGTTCTTC. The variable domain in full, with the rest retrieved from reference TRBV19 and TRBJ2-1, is DGGITQSPKYLFRKEGQNVTLSCEQNLNHDAMYWYRQDPGQGLRLIYYSQIVNDFQKGDIAEGYSVSREKKESFPLTVTSAQKNPTAFYLCASSPKTRLAYVSYNEQFFGPGTRLTVL.

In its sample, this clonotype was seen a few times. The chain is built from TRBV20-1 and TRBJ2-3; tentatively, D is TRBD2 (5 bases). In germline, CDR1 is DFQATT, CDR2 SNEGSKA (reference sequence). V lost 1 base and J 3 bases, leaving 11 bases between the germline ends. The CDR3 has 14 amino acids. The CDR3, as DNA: TGCAGTGCTAGAGTTGCGGGTTCTACAGATACGCAGTATTTT. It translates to CSARVAGSTDTQYF.

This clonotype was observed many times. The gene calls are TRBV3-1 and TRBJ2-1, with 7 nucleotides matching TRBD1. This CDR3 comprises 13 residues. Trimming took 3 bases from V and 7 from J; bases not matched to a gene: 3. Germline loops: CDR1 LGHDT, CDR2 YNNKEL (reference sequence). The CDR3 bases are TGTGCCAGCAGCCATCGACAGGGAAATGAGCAGTTCTTC. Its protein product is CASSHRQGNEQFF.